The T cell receptor (beta chain) described here comes from a study of T cell repertoires in cytomegalovirus infection. Study background: CMV epitopes used comprised recently identified HLA-C-restricted ones and well-studied HLA-B-restricted ones. Public TCR beta signatures were indicative of both CMV infection and a matching HLA type. Study-level results: Based on cumulative public TCR beta family frequency, carriers of CMV plus the relevant HLA were identified. HLA-C-restricted CMV clonotypes gave the most frequent clonotype in two of eight donors.

As for this clonotype: Its target is not known.

TCRdb processed the reads anew with MiXCR; each CDR3 protein has one entry. The table records approximately 110,000 distinct CDR3 sequences, more than 30% of them present only once. V was clipped by 1 base and J by 1 base; unmatched bases: 2. The V gene's germline CDR1 is SGHVS and CDR2 FNYEAQ. The CDR3 consists of 15 residues. Sequenced here: CD8+ T cells from cultured PBMCs, sampled from culture after CMV antigen stimulation. The sequence was obtained from a human donor in good health (CMV status not recorded). Some clones in this sample may be carry-over from other donors' samples. V is TRBV7-6 and J is TRBJ1-1; 8 bases agree with TRBD1. CDR3 region: CASSLGQGANTEAFF. The CDR3 DNA reads as TGTGCCAGCAGCTTAGGGCAGGGGGCGAACACTGAAGCTTTCTTT.